This T cell receptor beta chain was retrieved from a study of T cell responses to AZD1222 COVID-19 vaccine. Study-wide results and caveats: Baseline seropositivity characterized only six AZD1222 recipients. The reported proportion of spike-specific TCRs targeting unmutated variant regions was nearly half. White British people made up most donors, females outnumbered males, and clonal diversity was possibly underestimated.

The CDR3 runs 14 residues. The V end was cut by 5 bases, the J end by 0 bases, with 5 bases between. The V gene's germline CDR1 is MNHEY and CDR2 SMNVEV (reference sequence). TCRdb's copy holds only in-frame clones and misses some; the assay was immunoSEQ multiplex PCR. This table holds 60,000 to 75,000 clones, 65% to 80% found once. This clone appeared once. The antigen remains unidentified. Sequenced here: peripheral blood, sampled 28 days after the second AZD1222 dose. This TCR was sampled from an adult who received the AZD1222 COVID-19 vaccine. This chain joins TRBV27 and TRBJ2-6; D gene ambiguous. The CDR3 sequence is CASSKGSGANVLTF. For the CDR3, the DNA is TGTGCCAGCAGTAAGGGCTCTGGGGCCAACGTCCTGACTTTC.